The 15 T cell receptor beta chains listed next were all sequenced from one sample in a study of T cells in Graves' hyperthyroidism and ophthalmopathy. Amplification yielded TCR beta CDR3 regions, with RNA transcripts as the source. The primer set for the first-round RT-PCR of the TCR CDR3 was HTBI. TCRdb redid the calling of the multiplex PCR reads with MiXCR, one entry per CDR3 protein. The sample carries roughly 700,000 distinct CDR3 sequences, around a third recorded once. The sequencing input was blood. The receptors were sampled from a woman between 40 and 50 years old with Graves' hyperthyroidism.

This clonotype was seen ten or more times. This chain joins TRBV6-4 and TRBJ2-2; 10 positions agree with TRBD2. After removal of 3 bases from V and 4 bases from J, the junction contained 2 bases not matched to a gene. CDR1 is MRHNA, CDR2 SNTAGT, per germline. The CDR3 has 15 amino acids. CDR3 DNA sequence: TGTGCCAGCAGTGAAGTAGCGGGGGGCACCGGGGAGCTGTTTTTT. Its protein product is CASSEVAGGTGELFF.

This clonotype occurred many times. The chain uses TRBV7-2 and TRBJ2-7; tentatively, D is TRBD2 (5 bases). Germline assignment: CDR1 SGHTA and CDR2 FQGNSA. The CDR3 covers 14 residues. Trimming cost V 4 bases and J 5 bases, with 15 bases left between them. The CDR3 DNA is TGTGCCAGCAGCTGGCGGAGGACGGGCCACGAGCAGTACTTC. Translated: CASSWRRTGHEQYF.

V usage is TRBV10-3 and J usage is TRBJ2-1; D is ambiguous. The V end was cut by 2 bases, the J end by 13 bases, with 15 bases between. CDR1 is ENHRY and CDR2 is SYGVKD in the germline V gene. The CDR3 is 13 residues long. The CDR3 region is CAISEENRIRQFF. DNA of the CDR3: TGTGCCATCAGTGAGGAGAACCGGATCCGACAGTTCTTC.

V and J are TRBV20-1 and TRBJ1-5; D uncertain. Trimming shortened V by 2 bases and J by 7 bases, and 18 bases separated the two germline ends. The CDR3 has 15 amino acids. CDR1 and CDR2 from the germline V gene are DFQATT and SNEGSKA (reference sequence). The CDR3 protein is CSARMFEGFRQPQHF. The CDR3 nucleotides read TGCAGTGCTAGAATGTTCGAGGGATTCCGGCAGCCCCAGCATTTT.

This clonotype was seen once. The chain has TRBV25-1 and TRBJ2-5; 8 nucleotides match TRBD2. The length of the CDR3 is 14 residues. Germline-derived CDR1 and CDR2 are MGHDK and SYGVNS. In nucleotides, the CDR3 is TGTGCTTTTCCTTGGACTAGCCGGGTGAGGGGCCAGTACTTC. Its translation is CAFPWTSRVRGQYF.

Ten or more counts support this clonotype. The CDR3 reads CASSSWDTSNEKLFF. The CDR3 DNA is TGTGCCAGCAGTTCATGGGACACGAGCAATGAAAAACTGTTTTTT. The chain recombines TRBV6-1 with TRBJ1-4; D possibly corresponds to TRBD1 (6 bases). The CDR3 runs 15 residues. V lost 5 bases to trimming and J lost 5 bases, with 15 bases between them. Germline CDR1 reads MNHNS; CDR2 reads SASEGT.

Ten or more counts support this clonotype. V usage is TRBV7-2 and J usage is TRBJ2-7; possible D gene TRBD2, 6 bases. Trimming removed 5 bases from V and 4 bases from J, with 12 bases in between. The CDR3 is 13 residues long. Germline-derived CDR1 and CDR2 are SGHTA and FQGNSA. The CDR3 here is CASSPGEDYEQYF. For the CDR3, the DNA is TGTGCCAGCAGCCCGGGAGAAGATTACGAGCAGTACTTC.

This clonotype appeared many times. This chain uses TRBV9 with TRBJ2-6; 9 bases are a match to TRBD2. CDR1 and CDR2 from the germline V gene are SGDLS and YYNGEE. Trimming took 4 bases from V and 3 from J; bases not matched to a gene: 8. This CDR3 spans 17 amino acids. CDR3 amino acids: CASSIKREEVGANVLTF. The CDR3 DNA is TGTGCCAGCAGCATAAAGCGGGAGGAGGTTGGGGCCAACGTCCTGACTTTC.

J is TRBJ2-3 and V is TRBV9; 11 positions match TRBD2. Per the germline V gene, CDR1 is SGDLS and CDR2 is YYNGEE. This CDR3 has 16 amino acids. Unmatched junction bases numbered 2, after V lost 0 bases and J lost 2 bases. DNA of the CDR3: TGTGCCAGCAGCGTAGGACTAGCGGGGATCACAGATACGCAGTATTTT. Translated: CASSVGLAGITDTQYF.

This clonotype was seen many times. This chain joins TRBV20-1 and TRBJ2-7; D ambiguous. The germline V gene encodes CDR1 DFQATT and CDR2 SNEGSKA (reference sequence). The CDR3 extends over 11 amino acids. V lost 6 bases to trimming and J lost 5 bases, with 11 bases between them. Here the CDR3 DNA reads TGCAGTGCCCTCCCCCGCGACGAGCAGTACTTC. As protein: CSALPRDEQYF.

V gene TRBV10-3 combines with J gene TRBJ1-5; 7 nucleotides align to TRBD1. J was trimmed by 4 bases and V by 6 bases; bases with no gene match: 6. This CDR3 is built from 14 residues. Germline V gene lookup returns CDR1 ENHRY and CDR2 SYGVKD. The CDR3 DNA is TGTGCCATCAGGGCCCGGGACAGTAATCAGCCCCAGCATTTT. Amino acids: CAIRARDSNQPQHF.

This clonotype appeared many times. The chain joins TRBV13 to TRBJ1-1, with D perhaps matching TRBD1 (5 bases). V was pared by 5 bases and J by 4 bases, with 14 bases between. Germline V gives CDR1 PRHDT, CDR2 FYEKMQ (reference sequence). CDR3 length equals 14 residues. CDR3: CASSQRPGGTEAFF. The CDR3 DNA is TGTGCCAGCAGCCAACGCCCCGGGGGCACTGAAGCTTTCTTT.

This clonotype was seen a few times. This chain joins TRBV5-1 and TRBJ1-2; no clear D gene. The CDR3 is made up of 14 amino acids. Trimming left V 4 bases short and J 6 bases short, with 16 bases between. Germline-derived CDR1 and CDR2 are SGHRS and YFSETQ. CDR3 nucleotides: TGCGCCAGCAGCCCCGAGTCCCATCACAATGGCTACACCTTC. Amino acids: CASSPESHHNGYTF. The whole variable domain, remainder taken from reference TRBV5-1 and TRBJ1-2, is KAGVTQTPRYLIKTRGQQVTLSCSPISGHRSVSWYQQTPGQGLQFLFEYFSETQRNKGNFPGRFSGRQFSNSRSEMNVSTLELGDSALYLCASSPESHHNGYTFGSGTRLTVV.

The chain couples TRBV6-5 to TRBJ2-5, with D possibly TRBD2 on 5 matching bases. The CDR3 extends over 13 amino acids. Germline CDR1 and CDR2: MNHEY and SVGAGI. V gave up 6 bases and J gave up 6 bases, with 14 bases separating them. The CDR3: CASSRRDRQTQYF. The CDR3 coding sequence is TGTGCCAGCAGCAGACGGGATCGTCAGACCCAGTACTTC.

The sample holds a few counts of this clonotype. V and J are TRBV19 and TRBJ2-7; 9 bases fit TRBD1. Germline-derived CDR1 and CDR2 are LNHDA and SQIVND (reference sequence). The CDR3 spans 15 residues. J was trimmed by 1 base and V by 5 bases; bases with no gene match: 6. The CDR3 DNA reads as TGTGCCAGTAGTTCCCGGACAGGGGATTCCTACGAGCAGTACTTC. Translating it yields CASSSRTGDSYEQYF. Full variable domain (missing parts from reference TRBV19 and TRBJ2-7): DGGITQSPKYLFRKEGQNVTLSCEQNLNHDAMYWYRQDPGQGLRLIYYSQIVNDFQKGDIAEGYSVSREKKESFPLTVTSAQKNPTAFYLCASSSRTGDSYEQYFGPGTRLTVT.